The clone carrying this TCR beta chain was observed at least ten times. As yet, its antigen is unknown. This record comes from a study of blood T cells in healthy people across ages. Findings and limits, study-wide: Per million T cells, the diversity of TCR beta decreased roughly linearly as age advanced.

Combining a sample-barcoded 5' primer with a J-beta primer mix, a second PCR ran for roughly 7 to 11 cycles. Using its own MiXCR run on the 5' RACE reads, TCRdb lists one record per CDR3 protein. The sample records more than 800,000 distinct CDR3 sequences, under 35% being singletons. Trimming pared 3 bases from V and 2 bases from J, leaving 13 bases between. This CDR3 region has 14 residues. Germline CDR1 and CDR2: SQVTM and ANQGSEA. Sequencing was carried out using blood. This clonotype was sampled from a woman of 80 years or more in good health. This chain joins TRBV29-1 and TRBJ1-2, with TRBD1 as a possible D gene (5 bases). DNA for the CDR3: TGCAGCGTTGATCCGTCAGGGCCCAACTATGGCTACACCTTC. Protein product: CSVDPSGPNYGYTF.